This is a list of T cell receptor beta chains from one sample in a study of a mutant IDH1 vaccine in newly diagnosed glioma. Using immunoSEQ multiplex PCR, the repertoire was profiled, and TCRdb retains in-frame clones only, with some absent. The sample has around 59,000 clones; 91% are singletons. The specimen was PBMCs, collected from a glioma patient treated with radiotherapy, temozolomide or both. Source of these receptors: a man in his forties or fifties with glioma. Each CDR3 is given with its conserved first and last residue. The D gene is left open where the match is weak. Rows may omit the clone size; those that give it use once, few, many or a size class.

TRBD1	TRBJ1-4	once	TRBV6-1	CASLPGGGKLFF	TGTGCCAGCCTTCCAGGGGGCGGAAAACTGTTTTTT
.	TRBJ1-6	once	TRBV7-3	CASSQRELSSYNSPLHF	TGTGCCAGCAGCCAGCGGGAACTCAGCTCCTATAATTCACCCCTCCACTTT
.	TRBJ1-5	.	TRBV7-9	CASGGLGQPQHF	TGTGCCAGCGGGGGGTTGGGTCAGCCCCAGCATTTT
.	TRBJ1-1	.	TRBV28	CASRIWNTEAFF	TGTGCCAGCAGGATCTGGAACACTGAAGCTTTCTTT
.	TRBJ1-4	.	TRBV20-1	CSARGEKLFF	TGCAGTGCTAGGGGTGAAAAACTGTTTTTT
TRBD1	TRBJ2-2	once	TRBV4-2	CASSQVGRGQGPNTGELFF	TGTGCCAGCAGCCAAGTTGGTCGGGGACAGGGTCCTAACACCGGGGAGCTGTTTTTT
TRBD1	TRBJ2-1	.	TRBV10-3	CAISPGQGTNEQFF	TGTGCCATCAGTCCGGGACAGGGGACCAATGAGCAGTTCTTC
.	TRBJ2-7	.	TRBV5-1	CASSLNVGVGEQYF	TGCGCCAGCAGCCTCAACGTGGGAGTCGGCGAGCAGTACTTC
.	TRBJ2-7	.	TRBV19	CASSMKGTYEQYF	TGTGCCAGTAGTATGAAAGGCACCTACGAGCAGTACTTC
TRBD1	TRBJ2-3	.	TRBV27	CASSLAGGPYF	TGTGCCAGCAGTTTAGCAGGGGGCCCGTATTTT
.	TRBJ2-5	.	TRBV19	CASRGGEETQYF	TGTGCCAGTAGGGGCGGAGAAGAGACCCAGTACTTC
TRBD1	TRBJ1-5	.	TRBV28	CASRWNQGGNQPQHF	TGTGCCAGCAGGTGGAACCAGGGGGGAAATCAGCCCCAGCATTTT
TRBD2	TRBJ2-2	once	TRBV28	CASSTPDSGVTGELFF	TGTGCCAGCAGTACCCCGGATAGCGGGGTCACCGGGGAGCTGTTTTTT
.	TRBJ2-7	.	TRBV30	CAWRTGREQYF	TGTGCCTGGAGAACAGGGCGCGAGCAGTACTTC
.	TRBJ2-1	.	TRBV5-8	CASSHRDSYNEQFF	TGTGCCAGCAGCCACCGGGACTCCTACAATGAGCAGTTCTTC
.	TRBJ1-4	.	TRBV7-9	CASSPRTEKLFF	TGTGCCAGCAGCCCTAGAACCGAAAAACTGTTTTTT